A single sample gave rise to the 22 T cell receptor beta chains below, sequenced in a study of blood T cell repertoires in COVID-19. Clones were read by immunoSEQ multiplex PCR, and TCRdb kept only the in-frame ones, dropping some. The repertoire holds around 200,000 clones, with roughly 75% as singletons. Input material: peripheral blood. The receptor set was obtained from a woman in her 70s with acute or convalescent COVID-19.

The rearrangement links TRBV27 to TRBJ1-2, with 8 bases matching TRBD1. Looked up from germline, CDR1 is MNHEY and CDR2 is SMNVEV (reference sequence). The CDR3 runs 17 residues. V lost 5 bases, J lost 7 bases, and 18 bases stayed unmatched. The CDR3 nucleotides read TGTGCCAGCAGTCGTACAGACAGGGGCAACAATGTAGCTGGCTACACCTTC. It is translated as CASSRTDRGNNVAGYTF.

The V call is TRBV3-1 (or the pseudogene TRBV3-2), the J call TRBJ1-2, with a tentative D call TRBD1 (5 bases). The CDR3 is made up of 13 amino acids. V was pared by 1 base and J by 8 bases, with 11 bases between. The germline gives CDR1 LGHDT, CDR2 YNNKEL (reference sequence). The CDR3 sequence is CASSQGGPGGYTF. The CDR3 bases are TGTGCCAGCAGCCAAGGAGGCCCAGGGGGCTACACCTTC.

This clone was observed a few times. The chain is built from TRBV5-4 and TRBJ2-3; 11 bases line up with TRBD2. CDR1 SGHNT and CDR2 YYREEE come from the germline V gene (reference sequence). V shed 2 bases and J 5 bases; nucleotides not matched to a gene: 7. CDR3 length: 16 residues. The CDR3 sequence is CASSFRSGRAVDTQYF. For the CDR3, the DNA is TGTGCCAGCAGCTTTCGTAGCGGGAGGGCCGTAGATACGCAGTATTTT.

The chain links TRBV5-6 to TRBJ2-1; D may be TRBD2 (7 bases). The length of the CDR3 is 18 residues. V was clipped by 4 bases and J by 4 bases, with 24 bases between them. Looked up from germline, CDR1 is SGHDT and CDR2 is YYEEEE. The DNA of the CDR3 is TGTGCCAGCAGCCCAGGGGCCGGGAGAGGACTAGGATACAATGAGCAGTTCTTC. Amino acids: CASSPGAGRGLGYNEQFF.

The V and J genes are TRBV3-1 (or the pseudogene TRBV3-2) and TRBJ1-3; D is undetermined. CDR1 is LGHDT and CDR2 is YNNKEL in the germline V gene (reference sequence). The CDR3 has 16 amino acids. V was trimmed by 3 bases and J by 0 bases, leaving 12 bases between them. For the CDR3, the DNA is TGTGCCAGCAGCCAGGGCACAGAGAGCTCTGGAAACACCATATATTTT. This translates into CASSQGTESSGNTIYF.

The chain recombines TRBV7-8 with TRBJ1-4; tentatively, D is TRBD1 (6 bases). The germline CDR1 and CDR2 sequences are SGHVS and FQNEAQ. V lost 4 bases, J lost 6 bases, and 12 bases lay in between. The CDR3 is 14 amino acids. CDR3 DNA sequence: TGTGCCAGCAGCTCGGGACACCGAGATGAAAAACTGTTTTTT. This gives the protein CASSSGHRDEKLFF. Together with reference TRBV7-8 and TRBJ1-4, the CDR3 gives the full variable domain: GAGVSQSPRYKVAKRGQDVALRCDPISGHVSLFWYQQALGQGPEFLTYFQNEAQLDKSGLPSDRFFAERPEGSVSTLKIQRTQQEDSAVYLCASSSGHRDEKLFFGSGTQLSVL.

This clone was recorded once. CDR3 sequence reads: CATEGTSGTLTDTQYF. CDR3 nucleotides: TGTGCCACCGAAGGGACTAGCGGTACTCTCACAGATACGCAGTATTTT. The V call is TRBV15, the J call TRBJ2-3; 11 nucleotides match TRBD2. There are 16 residues in the CDR3. CDR1 LNHNV and CDR2 YYDKDF come from the germline V gene (reference sequence). V lost 8 bases and J lost 2; bases outside the gene matches: 9.

The sample holds a few counts of this clone. The gene calls are TRBV9 and TRBJ2-1, with 10 positions matching TRBD2. The V gene end was trimmed by 3 bases and the J gene end by 4 bases; junction bases not matched to a gene: 4. CDR3 length: 15 residues. Germline V gene data show CDR1 as SGDLS and CDR2 as YYNGEE. The CDR3 protein is CASSGGTSDYNEQFF. CDR3 nucleotides: TGTGCCAGCAGCGGCGGGACTAGCGATTACAATGAGCAGTTCTTC.

The CDR3 coding sequence is TGCAGCGTTGGGTTAGCGGGAGCCGCCGAGCAGTACTTC. This gives the protein CSVGLAGAAEQYF. V and J are TRBV29-1 and TRBJ2-7, with TRBD2 identical over 9 bases. The CDR3 loop spans 13 amino acids. CDR1 is SQVTM and CDR2 is ANQGSEA in the germline V gene. Germline trimming cut 4 bases from V and 6 bases from J; bases unmatched to any gene: 7.

The V and J genes are TRBV7-6 and TRBJ1-4, with a possible D match to TRBD1 (5 bases). This CDR3 comprises 17 residues. Germline CDR1 reads SGHVS; CDR2 reads FNYEAQ. V lost 5 bases and J lost 5, with 21 bases in between. The CDR3 reads CASSPYPVGAENEKLFF. Here the CDR3 DNA reads TGTGCCAGCAGCCCCTACCCGGTAGGGGCTGAGAATGAAAAACTGTTTTTT.

The genes are TRBV9 and TRBJ2-3; 7 bases fit TRBD2. V gave up 0 bases and J gave up 5 bases; unmatched junction bases: 3. There are 14 residues in the CDR3. Germline V gives CDR1 SGDLS, CDR2 YYNGEE. CDR3 sequence (DNA): TGTGCCAGCAGCGTAGTCCAGCGGGGAGATACGCAGTATTTT. Residues: CASSVVQRGDTQYF.

V gene TRBV6-5 combines with J gene TRBJ2-3; 10 nucleotides agree with TRBD1. Germline V gene sequence: CDR1 MNHEY, CDR2 SVGAGI. V shed 0 bases, J shed 7 bases, and the junction held 1 base outside the gene matches. The CDR3 has 14 residues. CDR3 loop: CASSYSGQGNTQYF. CDR3 DNA: TGTGCCAGCAGTTACTCGGGACAGGGGAATACGCAGTATTTT.

A single count supports this clone. The J gene is TRBJ2-1, the V gene TRBV5-4; maybe TRBD1 (6 bases). The V gene's germline CDR1 is SGHNT and CDR2 YYREEE (reference sequence). This CDR3 is built from 17 residues. V lost 4 bases, J lost 2 bases, and 19 bases lay in between. The CDR3 sequence: CASSPKDRISPYNEQFF. For the CDR3, the DNA is TGTGCCAGCAGCCCGAAGGACAGAATTTCCCCCTACAATGAGCAGTTCTTC.

The gene calls are TRBV29-1 and TRBJ2-1; 8 nucleotides agree with TRBD1. The junction had 9 bases not matched to a gene; V was cut back by 4 bases and J by 1 base. CDR3 length: 16 residues. Germline CDR1 reads SQVTM; CDR2 reads ANQGSEA. Here the CDR3 reads CSVVKGTGESYNEQFF. CDR3 nucleotides: TGCAGCGTTGTGAAAGGGACAGGAGAATCCTACAATGAGCAGTTCTTC.

V and J are TRBV2 and TRBJ1-1; possibly TRBD1 for D (5 bases). V lost 4 bases, J lost 7 bases, and 13 bases lay in between. Germline CDR1 SNHLY, CDR2 FYNNEI. The CDR3 loop spans 13 amino acids. The DNA for the CDR3 is TGTGCCAGCAGTGTGTCCAGGGTTATTGAAGCTTTCTTT. It encodes CASSVSRVIEAFF.

J is TRBJ2-1 and V is TRBV6-6, with 10 nucleotides matching TRBD2. Trimming cost V 2 bases and J 9 bases; bases outside gene matches: 7. This CDR3 spans 15 amino acids. Germline V CDR1 and CDR2: MNHNY, SVGAGI (reference sequence). The CDR3 DNA reads TGTGCCAGCAGTTACGATCTAGCGGGAGAAGCTGAGCAGTTCTTC. It is translated as CASSYDLAGEAEQFF.

CDR3 sequence: CASSLLTGGARVYTF. CDR3 in DNA: TGTGCCAGCAGTTTATTAACGGGGGGGGCCAGGGTCTACACCTTC. The chain combines TRBV28 with TRBJ1-2; perhaps TRBD1 as D (6 bases). Trimming took off 1 base at V and 10 bases at J, with 19 bases between the two ends. The CDR3 length is 15 residues. Germline V lookup: CDR1 MDHEN, CDR2 SYDVKM.

The chain links TRBV2 to TRBJ2-5, with 7 bases lining up with TRBD2. CDR3 size: 15 residues. Germline V gene data show CDR1 as SNHLY and CDR2 as FYNNEI. The V segment lost 6 bases and the J segment 6 bases; nucleotides outside the gene matches: 13. The CDR3 bases are TGTGCCAGCAGGGGGGGGAGGCGGTTCGAGCAGACCCAGTACTTC. It yields the protein CASRGGRRFEQTQYF.

The chain links TRBV3-1 (or the pseudogene TRBV3-2) to TRBJ1-2, with TRBD1 as a possible D gene (6 bases). V shed 4 bases and J shed 3 bases, with 12 bases lying between them. The CDR3 length is 14 residues. Germline V gives CDR1 LGHDT, CDR2 YNNKEL (reference sequence). The CDR3 region is CASSLRGGYYGYTF. The CDR3 DNA is TGTGCCAGCAGCCTCAGGGGTGGATACTATGGCTACACCTTC.

This chain connects TRBV6-5 to TRBJ2-5; 7 nucleotides align to TRBD2. Germline V gives CDR1 MNHEY, CDR2 SVGAGI. The CDR3 covers 14 residues. V lost 3 bases, J lost 5 bases, and 6 bases stayed unmatched. CDR3 in amino acids: CASSYLAARETQYF. The CDR3 bases are TGTGCCAGCAGTTATCTAGCGGCCAGGGAGACCCAGTACTTC.

V is TRBV15 and J is TRBJ2-7; 9 bases are a match to TRBD1. Germline V gives CDR1 LNHNV, CDR2 YYDKDF (reference sequence). V dropped 1 base and J dropped 4; count of bases not matched to a gene: 8. CDR3 length equals 16 residues. CDR3: CATSRGSGTGSYEQYF. The CDR3, as DNA: TGTGCCACCAGCAGAGGCAGTGGGACAGGGTCTTACGAGCAGTACTTC.

The chain carries TRBV7-9 and TRBJ2-7, with D tentatively TRBD1 (6 bases). Germline V CDR1 and CDR2: SEHNR, FQNEAQ (reference sequence). The CDR3 totals 14 residues. V was cut by 7 bases and J by 0 bases, with 13 bases left in between. This CDR3 reads CASTATGSSYEQYF. CDR3 bases: TGTGCCAGCACGGCCACAGGGAGCTCCTACGAGCAGTACTTC.